This T cell receptor (beta chain) stems from a study of identical twins. Regarding the study as a whole: Out-of-frame alpha sequences that twins shared showed excess low generation probability. Memory repertoires lacked the insertion deficit that abundant cord blood beta clonotypes showed.

TCRdb re-analysed the 5' RACE reads in MiXCR, keeping a single row per CDR3 protein. The sample comprises 1.5 million to 2 million distinct CDR3 sequences, roughly 35% of which are singletons, and around 0.3% rests with the top ten. Each donor (without exception) was a healthy Caucasian. V lost 6 bases to trimming and J lost 8 bases, with 14 bases between them. CDR3 length: 14 residues. CDR1 is SNHLY and CDR2 is FYNNEI in the germline V gene. This clonotype has more than one count but fewer than ten. Its antigen is not known. Sequencing was carried out using cord blood. The sequence was collected from a newborn girl in good health. The chain links TRBV2 to TRBJ1-6; tentative D call: TRBD1 (6 bases). CDR3: CASRRTASHSPLHF. In nucleotides, the CDR3 is TGTGCCAGCAGAAGGACAGCTTCCCATTCACCCCTCCACTTT.